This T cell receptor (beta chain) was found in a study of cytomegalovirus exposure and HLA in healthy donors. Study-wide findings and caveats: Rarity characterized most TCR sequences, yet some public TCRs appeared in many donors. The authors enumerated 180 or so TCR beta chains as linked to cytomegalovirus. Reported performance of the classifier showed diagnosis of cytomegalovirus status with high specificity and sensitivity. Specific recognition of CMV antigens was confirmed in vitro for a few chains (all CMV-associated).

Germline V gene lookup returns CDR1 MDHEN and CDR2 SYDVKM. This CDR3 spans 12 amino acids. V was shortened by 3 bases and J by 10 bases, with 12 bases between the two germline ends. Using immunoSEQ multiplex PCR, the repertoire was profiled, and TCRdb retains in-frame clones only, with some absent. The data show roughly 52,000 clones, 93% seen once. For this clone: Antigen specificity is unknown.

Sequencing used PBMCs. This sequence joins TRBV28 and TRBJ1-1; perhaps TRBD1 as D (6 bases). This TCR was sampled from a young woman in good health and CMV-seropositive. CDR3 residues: CASSFSGHRAFF. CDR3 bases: TGTGCCAGCAGTTTTTCGGGACATCGAGCTTTCTTT.